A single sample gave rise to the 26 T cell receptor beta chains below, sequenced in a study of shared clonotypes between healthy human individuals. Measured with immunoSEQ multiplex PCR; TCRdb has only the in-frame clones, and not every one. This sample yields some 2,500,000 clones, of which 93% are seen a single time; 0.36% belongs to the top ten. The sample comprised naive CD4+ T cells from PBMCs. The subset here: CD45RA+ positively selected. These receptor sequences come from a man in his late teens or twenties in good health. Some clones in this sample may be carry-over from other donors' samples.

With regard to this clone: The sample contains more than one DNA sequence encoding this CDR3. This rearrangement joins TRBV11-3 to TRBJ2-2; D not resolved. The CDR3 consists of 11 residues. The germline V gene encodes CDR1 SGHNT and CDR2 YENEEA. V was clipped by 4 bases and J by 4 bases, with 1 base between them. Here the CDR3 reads CASSSTGELFF. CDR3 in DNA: TGTGCCAGCAGCTCCACCGGGGAGCTGTTTTTT.

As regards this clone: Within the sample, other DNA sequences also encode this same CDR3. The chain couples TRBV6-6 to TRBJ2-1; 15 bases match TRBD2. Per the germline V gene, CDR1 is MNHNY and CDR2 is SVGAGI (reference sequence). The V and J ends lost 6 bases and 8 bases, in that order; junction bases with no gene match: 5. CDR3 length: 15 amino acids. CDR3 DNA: TGTGCCAGCAGACCGGGACTAGCGGGAGGAGATGAGCAGTTCTTC. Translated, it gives CASRPGLAGGDEQFF.

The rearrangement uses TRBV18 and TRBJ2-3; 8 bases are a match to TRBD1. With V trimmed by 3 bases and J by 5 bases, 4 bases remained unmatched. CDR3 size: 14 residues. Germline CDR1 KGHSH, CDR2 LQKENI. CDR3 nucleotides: TGTGCCAGCTCACCCGGACAGGGAAAAGATACGCAGTATTTT. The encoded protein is CASSPGQGKDTQYF.

The CDR3 region is CASSQQDRPGFAQHF. The CDR3 DNA sequence: TGTGCCAGCAGTCAACAAGACAGACCGGGTTTTGCCCAGCATTTT. The V call is TRBV28, the J call TRBJ1-5; D might be TRBD1 (5 bases). CDR3 length: 15 amino acids. With 5 bases removed from V and 11 bases from J, the gap between germline ends came to 22 bases. Germline V gene sequence: CDR1 MDHEN, CDR2 SYDVKM.

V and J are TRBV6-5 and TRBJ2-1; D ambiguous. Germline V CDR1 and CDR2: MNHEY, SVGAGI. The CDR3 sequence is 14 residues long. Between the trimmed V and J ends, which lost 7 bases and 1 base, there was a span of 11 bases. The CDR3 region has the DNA TGTGCCAGCAAGCGATCCCCTTCCTACAATGAGCAGTTCTTC. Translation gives CASKRSPSYNEQFF.

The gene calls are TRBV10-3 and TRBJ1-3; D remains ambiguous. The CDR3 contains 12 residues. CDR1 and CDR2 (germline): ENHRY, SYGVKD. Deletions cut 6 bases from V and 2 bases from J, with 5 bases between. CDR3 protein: CAISPTGNTIYF. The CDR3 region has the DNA TGTGCCATCAGCCCTACTGGAAACACCATATATTTT.

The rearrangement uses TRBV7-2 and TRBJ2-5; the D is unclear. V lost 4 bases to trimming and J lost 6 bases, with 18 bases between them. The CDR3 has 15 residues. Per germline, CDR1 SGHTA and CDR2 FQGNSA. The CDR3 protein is CASSSTDPLPKTQYF. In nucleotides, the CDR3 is TGTGCCAGCAGCTCGACCGATCCTCTTCCCAAGACCCAGTACTTC.

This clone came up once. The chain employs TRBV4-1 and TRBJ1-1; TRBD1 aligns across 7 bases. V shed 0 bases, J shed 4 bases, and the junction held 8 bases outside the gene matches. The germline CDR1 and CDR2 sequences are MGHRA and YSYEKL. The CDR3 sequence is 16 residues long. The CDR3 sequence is CASSQDEGASLTEAFF. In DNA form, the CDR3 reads TGCGCCAGCAGCCAAGATGAGGGGGCGTCTCTCACTGAAGCTTTCTTT.

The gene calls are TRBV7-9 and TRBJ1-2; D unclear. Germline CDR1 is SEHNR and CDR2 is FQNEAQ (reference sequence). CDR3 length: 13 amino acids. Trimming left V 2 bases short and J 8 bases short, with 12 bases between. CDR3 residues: CASSLREAGGYTF. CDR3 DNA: TGTGCCAGCAGCTTAAGGGAGGCAGGCGGCTACACCTTC.

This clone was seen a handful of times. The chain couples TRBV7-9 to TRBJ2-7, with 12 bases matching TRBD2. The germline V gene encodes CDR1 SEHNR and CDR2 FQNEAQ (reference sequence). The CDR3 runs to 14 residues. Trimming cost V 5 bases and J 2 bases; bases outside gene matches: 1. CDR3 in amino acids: CASSPSGRAYEQYF. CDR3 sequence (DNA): TGTGCCAGCAGCCCTAGCGGGAGGGCCTACGAGCAGTACTTC.

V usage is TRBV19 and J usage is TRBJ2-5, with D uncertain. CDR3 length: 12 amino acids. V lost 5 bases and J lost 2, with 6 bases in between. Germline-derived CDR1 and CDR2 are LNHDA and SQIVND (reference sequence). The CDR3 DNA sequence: TGTGCCAGTAGTTGGGGACAAGAGACCCAGTACTTC. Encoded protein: CASSWGQETQYF.

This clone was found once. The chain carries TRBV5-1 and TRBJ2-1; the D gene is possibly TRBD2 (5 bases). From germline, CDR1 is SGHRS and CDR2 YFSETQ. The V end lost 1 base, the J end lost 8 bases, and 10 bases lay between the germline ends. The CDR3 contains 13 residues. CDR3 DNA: TGCGCCAGCAGCTTGATAAGCGGCGATGAGCAGTTCTTC. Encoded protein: CASSLISGDEQFF. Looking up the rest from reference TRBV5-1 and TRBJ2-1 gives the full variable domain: KAGVTQTPRYLIKTRGQQVTLSCSPISGHRSVSWYQQTPGQGLQFLFEYFSETQRNKGNFPGRFSGRQFSNSRSEMNVSTLELGDSALYLCASSLISGDEQFFGPGTRLTVL.

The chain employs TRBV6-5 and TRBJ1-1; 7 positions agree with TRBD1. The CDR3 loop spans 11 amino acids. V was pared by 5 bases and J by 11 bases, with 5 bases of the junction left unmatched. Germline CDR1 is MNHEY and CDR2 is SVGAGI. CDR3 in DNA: TGTGCCAGCAGTACGGGACAGATGGCTTTCTTT. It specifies CASSTGQMAFF.

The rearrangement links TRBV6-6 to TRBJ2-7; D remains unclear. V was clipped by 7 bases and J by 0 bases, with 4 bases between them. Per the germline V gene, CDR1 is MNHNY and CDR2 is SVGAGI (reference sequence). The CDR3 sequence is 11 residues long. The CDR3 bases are TGTGCCAGCACAGCCTCCTACGAGCAGTACTTC. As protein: CASTASYEQYF.

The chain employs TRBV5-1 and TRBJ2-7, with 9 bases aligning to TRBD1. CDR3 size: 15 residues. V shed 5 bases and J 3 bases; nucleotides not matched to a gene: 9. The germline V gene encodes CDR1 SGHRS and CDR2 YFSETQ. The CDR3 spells CASRTSGTGLYEQYF. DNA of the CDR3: TGCGCCAGCAGAACGTCGGGGACAGGGCTCTACGAGCAGTACTTC.

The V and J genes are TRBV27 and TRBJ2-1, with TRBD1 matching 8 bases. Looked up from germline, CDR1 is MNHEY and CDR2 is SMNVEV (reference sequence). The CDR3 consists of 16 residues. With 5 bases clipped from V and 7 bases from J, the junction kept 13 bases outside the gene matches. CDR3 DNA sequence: TGTGCCAGCAGTCGCACAGGGGGTTCGAGAGGGAATGAGCAGTTCTTC. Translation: CASSRTGGSRGNEQFF.

The CDR3 protein is CASSYSRTGPEGTQYF. The CDR3 DNA sequence: TGTGCCAGCAGTTACTCGCGGACAGGGCCTGAGGGGACCCAGTACTTC. The rearrangement links TRBV6-5 to TRBJ2-5, with 8 bases aligning to TRBD1. This CDR3 contains 16 residues. Trimming removed 0 bases from V and 7 bases from J; junction bases left unmatched: 10. Germline-derived CDR1 and CDR2 are MNHEY and SVGAGI.

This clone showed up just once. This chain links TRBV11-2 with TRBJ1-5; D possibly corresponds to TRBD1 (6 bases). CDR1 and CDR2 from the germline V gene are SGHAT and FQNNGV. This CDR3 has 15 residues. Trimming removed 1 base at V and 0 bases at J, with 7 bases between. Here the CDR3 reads CASSLVDSSNQPQHF. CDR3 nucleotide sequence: TGTGCCAGCAGCTTAGTGGACAGTAGCAATCAGCCCCAGCATTTT.

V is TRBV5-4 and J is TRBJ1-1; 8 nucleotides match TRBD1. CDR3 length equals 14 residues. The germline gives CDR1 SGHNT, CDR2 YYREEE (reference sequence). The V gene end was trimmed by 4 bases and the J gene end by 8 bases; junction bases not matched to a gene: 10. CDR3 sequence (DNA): TGTGCCAGCAGCCCCCCCGGCCAGGGGGCCGAAGCTTTCTTT. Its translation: CASSPPGQGAEAFF.

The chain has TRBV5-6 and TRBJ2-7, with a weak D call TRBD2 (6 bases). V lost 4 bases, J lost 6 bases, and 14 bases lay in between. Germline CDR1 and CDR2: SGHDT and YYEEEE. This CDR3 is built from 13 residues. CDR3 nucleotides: TGTGCCAGCAGCCCGGGAGCCCGTCCCGAGCAGTACTTC. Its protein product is CASSPGARPEQYF.

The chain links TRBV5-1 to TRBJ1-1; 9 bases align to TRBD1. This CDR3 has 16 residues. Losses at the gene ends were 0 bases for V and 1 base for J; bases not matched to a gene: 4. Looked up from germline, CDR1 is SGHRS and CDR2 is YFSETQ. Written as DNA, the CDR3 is TGCGCCAGCAGCTTGGCGCCGGACAGGGGGAACACTGAAGCTTTCTTT. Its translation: CASSLAPDRGNTEAFF.

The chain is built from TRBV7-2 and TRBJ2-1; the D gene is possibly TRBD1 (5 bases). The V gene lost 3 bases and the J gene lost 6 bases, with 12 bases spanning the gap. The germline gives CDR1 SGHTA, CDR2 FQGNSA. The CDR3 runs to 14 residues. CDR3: CASSFSIQGNEQFF. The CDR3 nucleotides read TGTGCCAGCAGCTTCTCGATCCAGGGCAATGAGCAGTTCTTC. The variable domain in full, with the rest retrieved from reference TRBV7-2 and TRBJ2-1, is GAGVSQSPSNKVTEKGKDVELRCDPISGHTALYWYRQSLGQGLEFLIYFQGNSAPDKSGLPSDRFSAERTGGSVSTLTIQRTQQEDSAVYLCASSFSIQGNEQFFGPGTRLTVL.

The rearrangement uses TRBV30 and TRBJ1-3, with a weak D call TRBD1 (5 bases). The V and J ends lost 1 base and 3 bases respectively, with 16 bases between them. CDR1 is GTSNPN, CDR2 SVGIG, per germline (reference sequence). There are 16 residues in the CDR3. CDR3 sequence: CAWSGGKGFGGNTIYF. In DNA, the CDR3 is TGTGCCTGGAGTGGCGGGAAGGGGTTCGGTGGAAACACCATATATTTT. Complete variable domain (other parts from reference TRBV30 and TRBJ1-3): SQTIHQWPATLVQPVGSPLSLECTVEGTSNPNLYWYRQAAGRGLQLLFYSVGIGQISSEVPQNLSASRPQDRQFILSSKKLLLSDSGFYLCAWSGGKGFGGNTIYFGEGSWLTVV.

CDR3 DNA sequence: TGTGCCAGCTCACCGCCCTCGGAAGATACGCAGTATTTT. This encodes CASSPPSEDTQYF. The chain joins TRBV18 to TRBJ2-3; D is ambiguous. The CDR3 is 13 amino acids. The germline V gene has CDR1 KGHSH and CDR2 LQKENI. Trimming left V 3 bases short and J 5 bases short, with 9 bases between.

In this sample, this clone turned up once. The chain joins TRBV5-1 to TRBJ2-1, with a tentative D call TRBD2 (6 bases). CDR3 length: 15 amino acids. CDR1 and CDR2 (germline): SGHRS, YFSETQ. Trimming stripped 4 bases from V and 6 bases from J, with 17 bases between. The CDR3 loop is CASSPSARGGNEQFF. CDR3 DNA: TGCGCCAGCAGCCCCTCCGCCCGGGGAGGCAATGAGCAGTTCTTC.

CDR3 DNA: TGCAGCGTCGGAACTGGACAGGGGCTGGGGCCCCAGCATTTT. This sequence encodes CSVGTGQGLGPQHF. The chain carries TRBV29-1 and TRBJ1-5; TRBD1 agrees at 9 bases. J gave up 9 bases and V 6 bases, and 12 bases lay outside the gene matches. This CDR3 comprises 14 residues. Germline-derived CDR1 and CDR2 are SQVTM and ANQGSEA.